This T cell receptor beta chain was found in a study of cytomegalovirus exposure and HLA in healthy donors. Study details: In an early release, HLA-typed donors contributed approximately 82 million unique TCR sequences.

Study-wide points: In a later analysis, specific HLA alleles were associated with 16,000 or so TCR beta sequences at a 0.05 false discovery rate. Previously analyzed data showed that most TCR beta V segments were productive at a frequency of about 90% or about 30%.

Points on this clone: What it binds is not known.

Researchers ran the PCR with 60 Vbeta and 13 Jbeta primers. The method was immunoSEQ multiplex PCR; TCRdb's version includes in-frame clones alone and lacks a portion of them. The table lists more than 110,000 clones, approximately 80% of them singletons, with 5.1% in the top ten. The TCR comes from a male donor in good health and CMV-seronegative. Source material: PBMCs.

The CDR3 sequence: CASSELGQGSAGNTIYF. The CDR3, as DNA: TGTGCCAGCAGCGAATTAGGACAGGGTTCGGCTGGAAACACCATATATTTT. The rearrangement uses TRBV2 and TRBJ1-3; 8 bases are a match to TRBD1. CDR3 length equals 17 residues. Germline loops: CDR1 SNHLY, CDR2 FYNNEI. The ends lost 6 bases at V and 2 bases at J; junction bases unmatched: 12.